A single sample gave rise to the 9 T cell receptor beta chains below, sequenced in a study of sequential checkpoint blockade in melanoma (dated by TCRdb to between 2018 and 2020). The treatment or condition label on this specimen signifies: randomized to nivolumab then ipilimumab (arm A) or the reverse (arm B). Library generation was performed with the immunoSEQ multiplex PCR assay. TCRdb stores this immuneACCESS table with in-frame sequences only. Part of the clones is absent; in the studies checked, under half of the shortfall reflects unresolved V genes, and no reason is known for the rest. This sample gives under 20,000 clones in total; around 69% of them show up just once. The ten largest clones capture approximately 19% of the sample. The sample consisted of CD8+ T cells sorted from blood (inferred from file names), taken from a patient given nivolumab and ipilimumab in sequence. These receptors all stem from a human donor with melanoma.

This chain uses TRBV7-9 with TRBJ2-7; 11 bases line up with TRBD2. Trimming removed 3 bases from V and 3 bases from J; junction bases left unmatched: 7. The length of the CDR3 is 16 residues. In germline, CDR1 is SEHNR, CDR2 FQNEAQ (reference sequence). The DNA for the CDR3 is TGTGCCAGCAGCTTCGGGACTAGCGGTACCGACTACGAGCAGTACTTC. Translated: CASSFGTSGTDYEQYF. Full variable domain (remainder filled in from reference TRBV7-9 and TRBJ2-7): DTGVSQNPRHKITKRGQNVTFRCDPISEHNRLYWYRQTLGQGPEFLTYFQNEAQLEKSRLLSDRFSAERPKGSFSTLEIQRTEQGDSAMYLCASSFGTSGTDYEQYFGPGTRLTVT.

As DNA, the CDR3 is TGTGCCAGCTCACCGTCTAGCTCCTACAATGAGCAGTTCTTC. Its protein is CASSPSSSYNEQFF. The chain combines TRBV18 with TRBJ2-1, with D unclear. Germline CDR1 KGHSH, CDR2 LQKENI. The length of the CDR3 is 14 residues. The ends were cut back, 3 bases at V and 0 bases at J, with 6 bases in the middle.

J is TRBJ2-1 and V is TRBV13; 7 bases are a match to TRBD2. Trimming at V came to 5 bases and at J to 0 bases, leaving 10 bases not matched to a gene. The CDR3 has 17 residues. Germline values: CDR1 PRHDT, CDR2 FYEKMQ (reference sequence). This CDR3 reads CASSPASGVSSYNEQFF. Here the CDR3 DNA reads TGTGCCAGCAGCCCCGCTAGCGGCGTAAGCTCCTACAATGAGCAGTTCTTC.

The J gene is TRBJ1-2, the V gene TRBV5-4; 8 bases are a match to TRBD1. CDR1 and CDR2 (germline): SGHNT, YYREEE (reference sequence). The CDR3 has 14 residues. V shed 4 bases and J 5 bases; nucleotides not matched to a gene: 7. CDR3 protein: CASSTGQVAYGYTF. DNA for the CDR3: TGTGCCAGCAGCACGGGACAGGTGGCATATGGCTACACCTTC.

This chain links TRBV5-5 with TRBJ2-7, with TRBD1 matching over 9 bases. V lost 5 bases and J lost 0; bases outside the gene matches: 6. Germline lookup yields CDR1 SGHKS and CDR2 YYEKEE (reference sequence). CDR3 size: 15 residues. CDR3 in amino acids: CASRIGTGSSYEQYF. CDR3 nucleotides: TGTGCCAGCAGGATCGGGACAGGGAGCTCCTACGAGCAGTACTTC.

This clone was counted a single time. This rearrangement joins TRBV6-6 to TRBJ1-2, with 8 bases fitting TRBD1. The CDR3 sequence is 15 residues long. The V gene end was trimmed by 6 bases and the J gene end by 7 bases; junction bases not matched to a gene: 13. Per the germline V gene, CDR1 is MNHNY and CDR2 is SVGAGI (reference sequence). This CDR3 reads CASREVEDRVFGYTF. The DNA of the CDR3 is TGTGCCAGCAGAGAGGTTGAGGACAGGGTGTTTGGCTACACCTTC.

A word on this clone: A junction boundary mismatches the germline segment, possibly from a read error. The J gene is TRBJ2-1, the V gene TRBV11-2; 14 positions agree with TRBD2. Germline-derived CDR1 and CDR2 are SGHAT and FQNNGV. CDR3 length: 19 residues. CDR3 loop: CASSHGLAGGLVYYNEQLF. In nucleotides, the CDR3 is TGTGCCAGCAGCCACGGACTAGCGGGGGGTCTCGTATACTACAATGAGCAGCTCTTC.

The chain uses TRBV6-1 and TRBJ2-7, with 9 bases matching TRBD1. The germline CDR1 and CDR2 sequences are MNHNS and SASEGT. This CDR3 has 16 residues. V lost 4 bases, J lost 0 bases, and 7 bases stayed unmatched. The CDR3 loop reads CASSARQGVHSYEQYF. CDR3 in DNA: TGTGCCAGCAGTGCTCGACAGGGGGTACACTCCTACGAGCAGTACTTC.

CDR3 nucleotides: TGTGCCAGCAGTCCAGGGGGCCGCACAGATACGCAGTATTTT. It specifies CASSPGGRTDTQYF. The chain recombines TRBV27 with TRBJ2-3, with 8 bases lining up with TRBD1. This CDR3 has 14 amino acids. Germline CDR1 MNHEY, CDR2 SMNVEV (reference sequence). Losses at the gene ends were 5 bases for V and 1 base for J; bases not matched to a gene: 2.